Presented here are 17 T cell receptor beta chains from one specimen sequenced in a study of blood T cell repertoires in COVID-19. The method was immunoSEQ multiplex PCR; TCRdb's version includes in-frame clones alone and lacks a portion of them. The table lists some 460,000 clones, 87% of them singletons. The sample taken for sequencing was PBMCs or T cells enriched from blood (not recorded which). The receptors stem from a woman aged 18-29 years who had recovered from COVID-19.

The J gene is TRBJ2-2, the V gene TRBV9; 10 nucleotides match TRBD2. This CDR3 is 17 amino acids long. The germline V gene encodes CDR1 SGDLS and CDR2 YYNGEE. The junction had 7 bases not matched to a gene; V was cut back by 0 bases and J by 5 bases. The CDR3, as DNA: TGTGCCAGCAGCGTAGCTCCTAGCGGGGGAGGGACCGGGGAGCTGTTTTTT. Its translation is CASSVAPSGGGTGELFF. The full variable domain, its missing parts supplied by reference TRBV9 and TRBJ2-2, is DSGVTQTPKHLITATGQRVTLRCSPRSGDLSVYWYQQSLDQGLQFLIQYYNGEERAKGNILERFSAQQFPDLHSELNLSSLELGDSALYFCASSVAPSGGGTGELFFGEGSRLTVL.

Comment on this clone: Different DNA sequences within this sample yield the same CDR3. This chain connects TRBV28 to TRBJ1-5; D gene ambiguous. This CDR3 spans 12 amino acids. Germline lookup yields CDR1 MDHEN and CDR2 SYDVKM. The V end was cut by 5 bases, the J end by 6 bases, with 8 bases between. The CDR3 is CASSLAGQPQHF. The CDR3 DNA reads as TGTGCCAGCAGTCTAGCGGGTCAGCCCCAGCATTTT.

The V and J genes are TRBV4-1 and TRBJ2-7; D unclear. Germline-derived CDR1 and CDR2 are MGHRA and YSYEKL. The CDR3 spans 11 residues. The V gene lost 7 bases and the J gene lost 6 bases, with 10 bases spanning the gap. CDR3 nucleotides: TGCGCCAGCACCGGCTGGAGCGAGCAGTACTTC. Its protein product is CASTGWSEQYF.

The chain has TRBV5-1 and TRBJ2-3; 10 nucleotides align to TRBD2. There are 16 residues in the CDR3. Germline lookup yields CDR1 SGHRS and CDR2 YFSETQ. The ends lost 1 base at V and 6 bases at J; junction bases unmatched: 8. The CDR3 bases are TGCGCCAGCAGCTTGAGCGGGGGGGCCGGTGAGGATACGCAGTATTTT. As protein: CASSLSGGAGEDTQYF.

The chain combines TRBV7-5 with TRBJ1-1; the table's TRBD1 call for D was not verified on the DNA. TRBV7-5 constitutes a pseudogene. This CDR3 comprises 18 residues. The CDR3 region is CARSLDGHRWSMNTEAFF. For the CDR3, the DNA is TGTGCCAGAAGCTTAGATGGTCACAGGTGGAGCATGAACACTGAAGCTTTCTTT.

This clone has just one count. The chain uses TRBV11-2 and TRBJ1-2, with D perhaps matching TRBD1 (5 bases). The CDR3 covers 12 residues. The V end was cut by 5 bases, the J end by 2 bases, with 6 bases between. Germline V gene sequence: CDR1 SGHAT, CDR2 FQNNGV. In DNA form, the CDR3 reads TGTGCCAGCAGCCGGGGGAACTATGGCTACACCTTC. Its protein product is CASSRGNYGYTF.

The rearrangement joins TRBV18 to TRBJ2-7, with 11 bases lining up with TRBD1. The germline V gene has CDR1 KGHSH and CDR2 LQKENI. CDR3 length equals 17 residues. J lost 3 bases, V lost 3 bases, and 10 bases had no gene match. The CDR3 DNA reads as TGTGCCAGCTCACCCGGACAGGGGGCGCCAGGGGACTACGAGCAGTACTTC. It encodes CASSPGQGAPGDYEQYF.

V gene TRBV19 combines with J gene TRBJ1-6; 8 bases fit TRBD1. Germline V gene sequence: CDR1 LNHDA, CDR2 SQIVND (reference sequence). CDR3 length: 17 amino acids. Unmatched junction bases numbered 15, after V lost 3 bases and J lost 11 bases. The CDR3 sequence: CASSIPLGQGAWPPLHF. The CDR3 bases are TGTGCCAGTAGTATCCCGCTCGGGCAGGGGGCATGGCCACCCCTCCACTTT.

The count of this clone is one. In DNA, the CDR3 is TGTGCCAGCAGTCCGCTATTTAGCGGGGCATTGTCCCAAGAGCAGTTCTTC. It is translated as CASSPLFSGALSQEQFF. V is TRBV2 and J is TRBJ2-1; 8 bases are shared with TRBD2. The CDR3 has 17 residues. Trimming at V came to 5 bases and at J to 10 bases, leaving 19 bases not matched to a gene. Germline V gene data show CDR1 as SNHLY and CDR2 as FYNNEI.

This chain joins TRBV5-8 and TRBJ1-1, with D unclear. The CDR3 runs 14 residues. Germline V CDR1 and CDR2: SGHTS, YDEGEE. Trimming pared 3 bases from V and 4 bases from J, leaving 13 bases between. The CDR3 nucleotides read TGTGCCAGCAGCTCGCCGGGTCTGACCACTGAAGCTTTCTTT. This codes for CASSSPGLTTEAFF.

The count of this clone is one. The chain uses TRBV27 and TRBJ1-5; possible D gene TRBD1, 6 bases. Germline-derived CDR1 and CDR2 are MNHEY and SMNVEV (reference sequence). Trimming stripped 5 bases from V and 8 bases from J, with 13 bases between. The CDR3 totals 13 residues. The DNA of the CDR3 is TGTGCCAGCAGTCTCGAACAGGGAAAGCCCCAGCATTTT. It is translated as CASSLEQGKPQHF.

This sequence joins TRBV7-2 and TRBJ2-1, with TRBD2 matching 12 bases. The V and J ends lost 2 bases and 4 bases, in that order; junction bases with no gene match: 0. Germline lookup yields CDR1 SGHTA and CDR2 FQGNSA. The CDR3 consists of 15 residues. The CDR3 sequence: CASSLLAGGYNEQFF. The CDR3 coding sequence is TGTGCCAGCAGCTTACTAGCGGGGGGGTACAATGAGCAGTTCTTC.

This clone was observed once. Here the CDR3 reads CSVGDRYEQYF. Written as DNA, the CDR3 is TGCAGCGTTGGAGACAGGTACGAGCAGTACTTC. The V and J genes are TRBV29-1 and TRBJ2-7; TRBD1 might be the D (6 bases). The V end lost 4 bases, the J end lost 4 bases, and 8 bases lay between the germline ends. Per the germline V gene, CDR1 is SQVTM and CDR2 is ANQGSEA. This CDR3 comprises 11 residues.

This sequence joins TRBV21-1 and TRBJ2-5; whether TRBD1, the table's D call, matches the DNA was not checked. TRBV21-1 is annotated as a pseudogene. This CDR3 has 18 amino acids. The CDR3 nucleotides read TGTGCCAGCAGCAAACACGCAGGGGACGGGGCAGAACAAGAGACCCAGTACTTC. It is translated as CASSKHAGDGAEQETQYF.

The genes are TRBV6-4 and TRBJ1-1; TRBD1 is a possible D gene (5 bases). Germline lookup yields CDR1 MRHNA and CDR2 SNTAGT. This CDR3 comprises 16 residues. V was trimmed by 0 bases and J by 4 bases, leaving 15 bases between them. The CDR3 nucleotides are TGTGCCAGCAGTGACTCGAAGGGCTCCGGGGGCACTGAAGCTTTCTTT. Protein product: CASSDSKGSGGTEAFF.

The chain uses TRBV3-1 (or the pseudogene TRBV3-2) and TRBJ1-3; D is unresolved. This CDR3 is built from 15 residues. Germline V gene sequence: CDR1 LGHDT, CDR2 YNNKEL (reference sequence). The germline V and J ends were trimmed by 4 bases and 1 base, with 11 bases remaining between them. The CDR3 region has the DNA TGTGCCAGCAGCCTCCGGGTTGATTCTGGAAACACCATATATTTT. It specifies CASSLRVDSGNTIYF.

The V call is TRBV7-7, the J call TRBJ2-5, with D perhaps matching TRBD1 (5 bases). This CDR3 comprises 13 residues. Trimming stripped 8 bases from V and 7 bases from J, with 17 bases between. Germline V gene sequence: CDR1 SSHAT, CDR2 FNYEAQ (reference sequence). CDR3 sequence: CASSRGLGWTQYF. In DNA, the CDR3 is TGTGCCAGCTCTAGGGGCCTGGGGTGGACCCAGTACTTC.